What follows describes a single T cell receptor beta chain. Antigen: not known. The junction does not match germline at one end; this may be a read error. Selection for sequencing was limited to patients who had shown CD8+CD57+ cell expansion by flow cytometry. This CDR3 region has 16 residues. Germline CDR1 is SGHRS and CDR2 is YFSETQ. This sample stems from a study of CD8+CD57+ T cells in acquired aplastic anemia. Study information: DNA per sorted CD4+ or CD8+ sample ranged roughly 0.17 to 27.4 ug, averaging around 3.1 ug.

The use of genomic DNA as template underpinned the TCR beta VDJ and CDR3 profiling. TCRdb ran MiXCR on the reads and lists one entry per CDR3 protein. The data show 200,000 to 300,000 distinct CDR3 sequences, around 46% seen once. Study-wide points: In common between the patients and the controls were twenty-nine CD8+ CDR3 sequences.

The clonotype comes from a human donor with aplastic anemia. The chain uses TRBV5-1 and TRBJ1-1, with TRBD1 identical over 9 bases. The sequencing input was sorted CD4+, CD8+, or CD8+CD57+ T cells (not recorded which) from PBMCs. CDR3: CASSYRQGGADTEAFF. The CDR3 bases are TGTGCCAGCAGCTACCGACAGGGGGGGGCCGACACTGAAGCTTTCTTT. Full variable domain (missing parts from reference TRBV5-1 and TRBJ1-1): KAGVTQTPRYLIKTRGQQVTLSCSPISGHRSVSWYQQTPGQGLQFLFEYFSETQRNKGNFPGRFSGRQFSNSRSEMNVSTLELGDSALYLCASSYRQGGADTEAFFGQGTRLTVV.